This T cell receptor (beta chain) was captured in a study of shared clonotypes between healthy human individuals. Overall study context: Donors were a couple of women and three men aged 18 to 49. Study outcomes and limitations: Several donors held approximately 4.5% of naive CD4 clonotypes in common.

Terminally differentiated effector memory CD45RA+ cells were excluded from the naive CD8 cells, which were CD45RO-negative and positively selected for CCR7. A note on this clone: Its antigen is unidentified.

V was pared by 4 bases and J by 4 bases, with 5 bases of the junction left unmatched. There are 14 residues in the CDR3. Germline CDR1 SGHKS, CDR2 YYEKEE (reference sequence). The method was immunoSEQ multiplex PCR; TCRdb's version includes in-frame clones alone and lacks a portion of them. The sample records some 2 million clones, roughly 94% being singletons. Material: naive CD8+ T cells sorted from blood. This clonotype originated in a man aged 18 to 30 in good health. The rearrangement uses TRBV5-5 and TRBJ1-5; 7 bases agree with TRBD1. CDR3 DNA sequence: TGTGCCAGCAGCCACGACAGGGCAAATCAGCCCCAGCATTTT. This sequence encodes CASSHDRANQPQHF.